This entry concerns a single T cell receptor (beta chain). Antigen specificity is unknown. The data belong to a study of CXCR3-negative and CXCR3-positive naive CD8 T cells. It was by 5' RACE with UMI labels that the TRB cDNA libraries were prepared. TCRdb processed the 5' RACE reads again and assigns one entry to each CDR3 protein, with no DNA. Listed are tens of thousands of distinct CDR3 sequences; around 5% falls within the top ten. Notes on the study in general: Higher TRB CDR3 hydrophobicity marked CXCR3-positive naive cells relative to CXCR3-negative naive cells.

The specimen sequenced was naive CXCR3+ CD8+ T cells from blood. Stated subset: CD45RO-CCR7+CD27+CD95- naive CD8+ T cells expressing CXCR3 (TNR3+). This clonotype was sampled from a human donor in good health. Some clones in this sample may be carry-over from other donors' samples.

CDR3 amino acids: CASSQYYHPNTEAFF. This chain joins TRBV14 and TRBJ1-1. This CDR3 is built from 15 residues. The germline CDR1 and CDR2 sequences are SGHDN and FVKESK.